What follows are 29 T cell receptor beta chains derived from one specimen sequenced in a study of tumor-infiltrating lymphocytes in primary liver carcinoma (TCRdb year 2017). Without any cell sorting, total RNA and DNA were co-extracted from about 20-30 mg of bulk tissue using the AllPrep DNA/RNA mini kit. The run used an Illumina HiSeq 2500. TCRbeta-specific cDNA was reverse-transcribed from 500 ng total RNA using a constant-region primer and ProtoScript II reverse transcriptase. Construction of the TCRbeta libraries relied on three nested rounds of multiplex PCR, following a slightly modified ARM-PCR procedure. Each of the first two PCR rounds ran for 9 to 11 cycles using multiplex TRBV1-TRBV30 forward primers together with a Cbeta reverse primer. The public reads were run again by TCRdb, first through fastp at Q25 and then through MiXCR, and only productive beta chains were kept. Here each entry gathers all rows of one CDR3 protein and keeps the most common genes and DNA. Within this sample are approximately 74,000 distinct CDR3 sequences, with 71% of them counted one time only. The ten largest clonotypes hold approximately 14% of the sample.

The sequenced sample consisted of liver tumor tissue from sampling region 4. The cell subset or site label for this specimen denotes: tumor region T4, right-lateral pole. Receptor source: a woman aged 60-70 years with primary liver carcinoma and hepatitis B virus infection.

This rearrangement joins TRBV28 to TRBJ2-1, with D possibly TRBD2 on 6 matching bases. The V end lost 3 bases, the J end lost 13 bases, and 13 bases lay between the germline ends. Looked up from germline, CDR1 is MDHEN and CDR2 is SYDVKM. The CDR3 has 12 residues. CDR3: CASSFPPEGQFF. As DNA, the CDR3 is TGTGCCAGCAGTTTTCCCCCGGAGGGACAGTTCTTC.

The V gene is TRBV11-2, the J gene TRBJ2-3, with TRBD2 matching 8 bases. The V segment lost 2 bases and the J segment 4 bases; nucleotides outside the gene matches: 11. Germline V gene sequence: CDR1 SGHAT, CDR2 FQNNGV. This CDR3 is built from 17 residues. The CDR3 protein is CASSLRRLAYTSDTQYF. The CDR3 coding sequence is TGTGCCAGCAGCTTAAGGAGACTAGCGTACACGTCAGATACGCAGTATTTT.

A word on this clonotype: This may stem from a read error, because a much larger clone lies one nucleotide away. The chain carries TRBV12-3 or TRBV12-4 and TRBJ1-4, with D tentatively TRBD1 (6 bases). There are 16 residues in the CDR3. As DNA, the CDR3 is TGTGCCAGCAGTCCGATGTGGGGGGACATTAATAAAAAACTGTTTTTT. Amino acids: CASSPMWGDINKKLFF.

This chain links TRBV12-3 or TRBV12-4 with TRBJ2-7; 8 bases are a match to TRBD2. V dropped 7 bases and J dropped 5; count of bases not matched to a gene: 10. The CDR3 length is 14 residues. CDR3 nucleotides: TGTGCCAGCATGATAGCGGGAAGGAGCAACGAGCAGTACTTC. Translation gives CASMIAGRSNEQYF.

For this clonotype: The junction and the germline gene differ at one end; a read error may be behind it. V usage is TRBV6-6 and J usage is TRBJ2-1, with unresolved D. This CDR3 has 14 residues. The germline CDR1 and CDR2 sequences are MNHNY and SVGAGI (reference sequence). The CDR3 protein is CASGYEVNSSEQLF. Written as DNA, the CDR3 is TGTGCCAGCGGTTACGAGGTTAACTCAAGTGAGCAGTTATTC.

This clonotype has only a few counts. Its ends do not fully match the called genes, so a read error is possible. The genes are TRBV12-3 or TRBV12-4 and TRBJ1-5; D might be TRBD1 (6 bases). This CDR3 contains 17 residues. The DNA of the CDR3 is TGTGCCAGGAGTTTTGGCACAGGGCAGGGAAGCAATCAGCCCCAGCACTTT. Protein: CARSFGTGQGSNQPQHF.

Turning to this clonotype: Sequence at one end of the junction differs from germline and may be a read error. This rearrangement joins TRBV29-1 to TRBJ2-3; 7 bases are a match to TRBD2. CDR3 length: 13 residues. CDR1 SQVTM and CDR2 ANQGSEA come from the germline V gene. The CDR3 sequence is CSVDPTSTYTQYF. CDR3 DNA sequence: TGCAGCGTCGACCCGACTAGCACATATACGCAGTATTTT.

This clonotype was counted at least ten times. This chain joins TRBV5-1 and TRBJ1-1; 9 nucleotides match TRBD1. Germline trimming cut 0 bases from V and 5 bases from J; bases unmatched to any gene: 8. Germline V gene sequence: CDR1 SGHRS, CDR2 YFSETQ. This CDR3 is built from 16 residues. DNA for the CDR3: TGCGCCAGCAGCTTGGCCTTGACAGGGGGAGAAACTGAAGCTTTCTTT. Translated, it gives CASSLALTGGETEAFF. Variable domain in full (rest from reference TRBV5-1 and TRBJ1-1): KAGVTQTPRYLIKTRGQQVTLSCSPISGHRSVSWYQQTPGQGLQFLFEYFSETQRNKGNFPGRFSGRQFSNSRSEMNVSTLELGDSALYLCASSLALTGGETEAFFGQGTRLTVV.

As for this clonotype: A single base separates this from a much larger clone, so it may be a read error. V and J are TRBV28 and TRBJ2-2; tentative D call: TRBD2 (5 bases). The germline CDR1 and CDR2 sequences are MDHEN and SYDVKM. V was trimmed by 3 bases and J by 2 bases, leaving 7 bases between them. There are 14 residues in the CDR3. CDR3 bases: TGTGCCAGCAGTTTCAGCGGAAACACCGGGGAGCTGTTTTTT. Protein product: CASSFSGNTGELFF.

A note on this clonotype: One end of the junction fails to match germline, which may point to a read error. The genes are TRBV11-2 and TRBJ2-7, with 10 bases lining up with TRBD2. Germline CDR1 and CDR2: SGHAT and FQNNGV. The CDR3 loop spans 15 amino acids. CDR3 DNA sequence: TGTGCCAGCAGCTTAGAGAGGGGGGGACTAGCGATCCACTACTTT. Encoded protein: CASSLERGGLAIHYF.

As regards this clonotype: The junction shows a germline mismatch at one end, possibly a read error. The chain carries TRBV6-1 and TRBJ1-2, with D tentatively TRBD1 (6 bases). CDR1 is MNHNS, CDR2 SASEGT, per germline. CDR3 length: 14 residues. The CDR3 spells CTSRLQGEVRGYIF. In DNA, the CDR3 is TGTACCAGCAGGCTACAGGGAGAGGTTCGCGGCTACATCTTC.

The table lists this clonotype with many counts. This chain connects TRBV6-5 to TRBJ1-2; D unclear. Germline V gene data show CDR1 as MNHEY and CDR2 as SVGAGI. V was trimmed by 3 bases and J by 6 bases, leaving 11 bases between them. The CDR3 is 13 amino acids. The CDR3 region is CASSYGTHDGYTF. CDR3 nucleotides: TGTGCCAGCAGTTATGGAACGCACGATGGCTACACCTTC.

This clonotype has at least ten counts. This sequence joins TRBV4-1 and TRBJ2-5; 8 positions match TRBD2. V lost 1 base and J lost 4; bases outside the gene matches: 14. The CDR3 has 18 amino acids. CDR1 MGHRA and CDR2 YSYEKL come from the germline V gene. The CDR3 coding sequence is TGCGCCAGCAGCCAAGTGGGGAGTAGGGGCGGGAGGAGAGAGACCCAGTACTTC. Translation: CASSQVGSRGGRRETQYF.

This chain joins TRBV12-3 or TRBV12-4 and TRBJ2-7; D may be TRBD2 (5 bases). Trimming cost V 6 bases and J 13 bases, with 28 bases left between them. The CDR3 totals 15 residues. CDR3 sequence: CASRKTRGAQYELYF. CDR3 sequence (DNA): TGTGCCAGCAGGAAAACCCGGGGAGCCCAATACGAGCTTTACTTC.

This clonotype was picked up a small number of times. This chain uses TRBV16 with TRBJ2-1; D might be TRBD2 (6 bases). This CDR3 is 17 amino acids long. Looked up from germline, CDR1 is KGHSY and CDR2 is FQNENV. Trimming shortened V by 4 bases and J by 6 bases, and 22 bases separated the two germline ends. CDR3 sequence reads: CASSLPTRLVVGNEQFF. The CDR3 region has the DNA TGTGCCAGCAGCCTCCCGACTAGATTAGTGGTGGGCAATGAGCAGTTCTTC.

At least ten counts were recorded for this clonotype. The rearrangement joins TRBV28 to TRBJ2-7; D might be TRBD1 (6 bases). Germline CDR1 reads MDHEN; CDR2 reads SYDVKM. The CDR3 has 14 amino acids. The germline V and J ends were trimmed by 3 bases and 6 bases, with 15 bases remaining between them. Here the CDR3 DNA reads TGTGCCAGCAGTTTGCGAGGGGGATCCCGCGAGCAGTACTTC. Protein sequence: CASSLRGGSREQYF.

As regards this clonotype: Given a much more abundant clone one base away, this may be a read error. The DNA for the CDR3 is TGTGCCAGCAGCCAGCTTTCGCAACTCTATGGCTACACCTTC. Protein sequence: CASSQLSQLYGYTF. The chain is built from TRBV28 and TRBJ1-2, with D unclear. V shed 6 bases and J shed 4 bases, with 15 bases lying between them. The CDR3 has 14 amino acids. The germline CDR1 and CDR2 sequences are MDHEN and SYDVKM.

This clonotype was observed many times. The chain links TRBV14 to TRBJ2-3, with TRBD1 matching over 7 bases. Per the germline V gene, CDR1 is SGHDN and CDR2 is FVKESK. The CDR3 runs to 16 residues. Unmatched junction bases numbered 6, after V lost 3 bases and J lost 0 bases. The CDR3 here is CASSHNRGRSTDTQYF. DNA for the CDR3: TGTGCCAGCAGCCATAACAGGGGAAGGAGCACAGATACGCAGTATTTT.

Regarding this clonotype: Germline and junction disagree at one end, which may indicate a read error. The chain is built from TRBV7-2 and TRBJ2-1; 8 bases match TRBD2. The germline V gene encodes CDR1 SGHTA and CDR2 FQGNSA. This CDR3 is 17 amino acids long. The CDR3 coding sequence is TGTGCCAGCAGCTTATCCATGACTAGCGTGACCTACAATGAGCAGGTCTTC. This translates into CASSLSMTSVTYNEQVF.

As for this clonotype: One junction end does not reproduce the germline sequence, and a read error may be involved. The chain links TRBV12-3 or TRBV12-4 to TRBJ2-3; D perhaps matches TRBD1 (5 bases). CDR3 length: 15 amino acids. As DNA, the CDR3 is TGTGCCAGCAGTCAACTCCAGGGAATATCGGATATGCAGTATTTT. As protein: CASSQLQGISDMQYF.

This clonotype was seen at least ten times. CDR3 in amino acids: CATSDLSGKYNEQFF. The DNA of the CDR3 is TGTGCCACCAGTGATTTGAGCGGGAAGTACAATGAGCAGTTCTTC. The V gene is TRBV24-1, the J gene TRBJ2-1; 7 nucleotides agree with TRBD2. The germline gives CDR1 KGHDR, CDR2 SFDVKD. The ends lost 0 bases at V and 4 bases at J; junction bases unmatched: 2. This CDR3 is 15 amino acids long.

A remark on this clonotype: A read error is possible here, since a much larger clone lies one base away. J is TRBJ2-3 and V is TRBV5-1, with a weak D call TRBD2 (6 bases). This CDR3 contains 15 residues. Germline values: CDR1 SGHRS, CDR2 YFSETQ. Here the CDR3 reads CTSSAMRYSGDTQYF. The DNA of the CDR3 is TGCACCAGCAGCGCGATGCGTTATAGCGGAGATACGCAGTATTTT.

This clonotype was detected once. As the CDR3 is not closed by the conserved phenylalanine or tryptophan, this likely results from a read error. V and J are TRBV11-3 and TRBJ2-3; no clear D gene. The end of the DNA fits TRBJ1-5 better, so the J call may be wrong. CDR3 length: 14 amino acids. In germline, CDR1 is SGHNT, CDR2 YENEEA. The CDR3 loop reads CASIFRTSTDTQHL. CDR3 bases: TGTGCCAGCATCTTCAGGACTAGCACAGATACGCAGCATCTT.

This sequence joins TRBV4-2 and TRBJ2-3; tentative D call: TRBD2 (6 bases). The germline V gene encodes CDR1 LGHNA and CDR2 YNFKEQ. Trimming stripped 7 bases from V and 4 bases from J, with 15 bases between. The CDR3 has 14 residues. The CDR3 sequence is CASNPGLAPDTQYF. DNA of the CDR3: TGTGCCAGCAACCCGGGGCTAGCGCCAGATACGCAGTATTTT.

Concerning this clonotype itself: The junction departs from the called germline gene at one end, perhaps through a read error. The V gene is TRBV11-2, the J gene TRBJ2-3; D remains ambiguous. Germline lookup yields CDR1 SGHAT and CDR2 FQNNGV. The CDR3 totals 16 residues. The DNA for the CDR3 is TGTGCCAGCAGCAACCAGGTGACATTCTTGTCAGATACGCAGTGTTTT. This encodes CASSNQVTFLSDTQCF.

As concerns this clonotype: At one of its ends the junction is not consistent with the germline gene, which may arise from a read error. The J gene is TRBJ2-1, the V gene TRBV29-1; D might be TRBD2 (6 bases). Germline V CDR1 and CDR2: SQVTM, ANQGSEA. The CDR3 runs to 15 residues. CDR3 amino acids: CSVDSGTCGYNKQFF. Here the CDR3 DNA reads TGCAGCGTTGACTCCGGGACTTGCGGTTACAATAAGCAGTTCTTC.

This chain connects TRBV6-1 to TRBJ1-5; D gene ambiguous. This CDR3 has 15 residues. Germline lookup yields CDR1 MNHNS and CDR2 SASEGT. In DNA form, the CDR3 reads TGTGCTAACAGTCTCCGCGAGGGAAGATACCAGCCCCAGCATTTT. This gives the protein CANSLREGRYQPQHF.

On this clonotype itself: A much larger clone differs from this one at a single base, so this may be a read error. The CDR3 sequence: CVSSSARGLNNQPQHF. The CDR3 coding sequence is TGTGTCAGCAGTTCAGCGAGGGGGCTAAACAATCAGCCCCAGCATTTT. The rearrangement uses TRBV28 and TRBJ1-5; TRBD1 agrees at 7 bases. The CDR3 loop spans 16 amino acids. Germline V CDR1 and CDR2: MDHEN, SYDVKM.

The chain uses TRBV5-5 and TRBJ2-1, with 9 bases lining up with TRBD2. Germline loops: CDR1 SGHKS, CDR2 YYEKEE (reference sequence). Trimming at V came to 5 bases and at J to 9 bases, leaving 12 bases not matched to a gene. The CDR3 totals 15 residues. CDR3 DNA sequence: TGTGCCAGCAGATCGACTAGCGGCAGTGGGGGTGAGCAGTTCTTC. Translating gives CASRSTSGSGGEQFF.